This T cell receptor (beta chain) was observed in a study of blood T cell repertoires in COVID-19. The CDR3 runs 16 residues. V gave up 0 bases and J gave up 3 bases; unmatched junction bases: 5. Germline V gene data show CDR1 as SGHNT and CDR2 as YENEEA. Some clones are missing from TCRdb's copy, which holds only in-frame ones; the method was immunoSEQ multiplex PCR. The sample lists fewer than 300,000 clones, around 89% occurring once. Recovered status applied to Cohort 3 donors who had two consecutive negative PCRs. It also applied to those with clearance or with symptom resolution. Sequencing used PBMCs or T cells enriched from blood (not recorded which). The sequence came from a man aged 35-49 years who had recovered from COVID-19. The chain combines TRBV11-3 with TRBJ2-7, with 10 nucleotides matching TRBD1. The CDR3 nucleotides read TGTGCCAGCAGCTTAGATCCCGGACAGGGGGACTACGAGCAGTACTTC. This sequence encodes CASSLDPGQGDYEQYF.